This T cell receptor (beta chain) was documented in a study of blood T cell repertoires in COVID-19. Overall study: Some COVID-19 samples were acute and others convalescent; all came from the United States, Italy and Spain.

In the study's own analysis: Reference gene primer amplification gave nucleated cell count estimates. Sequencing was performed with immunoSEQ multiplex PCR; in TCRdb, only in-frame clones are kept and a portion is missing. V and J calls and clone size follow that table, whereas D and trimming were derived from the DNA. This repertoire shows hundreds of thousands of clones, around nine tenths found once; its top ten account for approximately 3.7%. Assignment of participants to cohorts was predicated upon participant-reported clinical history. Cohort 3 donors counted as recovered after two negative PCRs, clearance, or resolved symptoms. Material: PBMCs or T cells enriched from blood (not recorded which). This clonotype was obtained from a woman younger than 45 who had recovered from COVID-19.

The CDR3 DNA is TGTGCCAGCAGCTATACAACAGGGAACACTGAAGCTTTCTTT. Translation: CASSYTTGNTEAFF. The chain recombines TRBV7-2 with TRBJ1-1, with D possibly matching TRBD1 (5 bases). The germline V gene has CDR1 SGHTA and CDR2 FQGNSA. Trimming stripped 4 bases from V and 1 base from J, with 10 bases between. This CDR3 is built from 14 residues.